This is a list of T cell receptor beta chains from one sample in a study of blood T cell repertoires in COVID-19. Some clones are missing from TCRdb's copy, which holds only in-frame ones; the method was immunoSEQ multiplex PCR. The sample yields about 78,000 clones, 90% seen once. Sequencing was performed on peripheral blood. The receptor source for this set is a woman aged 45-65 years in a cohort sampled during active COVID-19. CDR3s include the opening cysteine and the closing phenylalanine or tryptophan. D genes are given only for firm matches. A row's size may be missing; if present it is once, few, many or a size class.

clone_size: .; j_call: TRBJ2-5; d_call: .; v_call: TRBV5-6; cdr3_nt: TGTGCCAGCAGCTTTGGGAGGGGGGAGACCCAGTACTTC; cdr3_aa: CASSFGRGETQYF
clone_size: .; j_call: TRBJ1-3; d_call: .; v_call: TRBV6-5; cdr3_nt: TGTGCCAGCAGTTATTCCCCAGGTCGTTCTGGAAACACCATATATTTT; cdr3_aa: CASSYSPGRSGNTIYF
clone_size: .; j_call: TRBJ1-1; d_call: .; v_call: TRBV27; cdr3_nt: TGTGCCAGCAGTTTTCTCACAGGGAGAGGGACTGAAGCTTTCTTT; cdr3_aa: CASSFLTGRGTEAFF
clone_size: .; j_call: TRBJ1-5; d_call: .; v_call: TRBV3-1/TRBV3-2; cdr3_nt: TGTGCCAGCAGCCTCGACAATGCCGGCAATCAGCCCCAGCATTTT; cdr3_aa: CASSLDNAGNQPQHF
clone_size: .; j_call: TRBJ2-7; d_call: .; v_call: TRBV28; cdr3_nt: TGTGCCAGCAGTTTGGCCGGACAGCTCCACTCCTACGAGCAGTACTTC; cdr3_aa: CASSLAGQLHSYEQYF
clone_size: .; j_call: TRBJ2-5; d_call: TRBD2; v_call: TRBV3-1/TRBV3-2; cdr3_nt: TGTGCCAGCAGCCAAGTCCGGGGGGGGCCGGGGCAAGAGACCCAGTACTTC; cdr3_aa: CASSQVRGGPGQETQYF
clone_size: .; j_call: TRBJ2-7; d_call: .; v_call: TRBV6-4; cdr3_nt: TGTGCCAGCAGTGATGCCCGGGGTCAGACCTACGAGCAGTACTTC; cdr3_aa: CASSDARGQTYEQYF
clone_size: .; j_call: TRBJ2-7; d_call: TRBD2; v_call: TRBV11-1; cdr3_nt: TGTGCCAGTACCCCCGGGACTAGAAACGAGCAGTACTTC; cdr3_aa: CASTPGTRNEQYF
clone_size: .; j_call: TRBJ2-1; d_call: .; v_call: TRBV9; cdr3_nt: TGTGCCAGCAGCCACACCCCAGGCAACCATGAGCAGTTCTTC; cdr3_aa: CASSHTPGNHEQFF
clone_size: once; j_call: TRBJ2-1; d_call: .; v_call: TRBV6-5; cdr3_nt: TGTGCCAGCAGTCTTAAACAGGGTAACGATGTTCCGTTCTTC; cdr3_aa: CASSLKQGNDVPFF
clone_size: few; j_call: TRBJ1-2; d_call: .; v_call: TRBV28; cdr3_nt: TGTGCCAGCAGTTATACCGGGACACCCCGAGATGGTGGCTACACCTTC; cdr3_aa: CASSYTGTPRDGGYTF
clone_size: .; j_call: TRBJ2-3; d_call: TRBD2; v_call: TRBV19; cdr3_nt: TGTGCCAGTAGTCCCACTAGCGGGAGCACAGATACGCAGTATTTT; cdr3_aa: CASSPTSGSTDTQYF
clone_size: .; j_call: TRBJ1-1; d_call: .; v_call: TRBV11-2; cdr3_nt: TGTGCCAGCAGCTTAGGCACGGGAAACACTGAAGCTTTCTTT; cdr3_aa: CASSLGTGNTEAFF
clone_size: .; j_call: TRBJ1-1; d_call: .; v_call: TRBV19; cdr3_nt: TGTGCCAGCCGAGAGGCGGGGAACACTGAAGCTTTCTTT; cdr3_aa: CASREAGNTEAFF
clone_size: .; j_call: TRBJ2-7; d_call: .; v_call: TRBV19; cdr3_nt: TGTGCCAGTAGTACTCGGGACAACTACGAGCAGTACTTC; cdr3_aa: CASSTRDNYEQYF
clone_size: .; j_call: TRBJ2-1; d_call: TRBD1; v_call: TRBV5-6; cdr3_nt: TGTGCCAGCAGCCCCCCTTGGACAGGGGATGAGCAGTTCTTC; cdr3_aa: CASSPPWTGDEQFF
clone_size: once; j_call: TRBJ2-5; d_call: TRBD1; v_call: TRBV18; cdr3_nt: TGTGCCAGCTCACCACCGGGCCAGGGGGATAAAGAGACCCAGTACTTC; cdr3_aa: CASSPPGQGDKETQYF
clone_size: .; j_call: TRBJ2-2; d_call: .; v_call: TRBV28; cdr3_nt: TGTGCCAGCACCAGGAACACCGGGGAGCTGTTTTTT; cdr3_aa: CASTRNTGELFF
clone_size: .; j_call: TRBJ2-3; d_call: .; v_call: TRBV19; cdr3_nt: TGTGCCAGTAGTAGCGGGGAAGGTACAGATACGCAGTATTTT; cdr3_aa: CASSSGEGTDTQYF
clone_size: .; j_call: TRBJ2-1; d_call: TRBD2; v_call: TRBV3-1/TRBV3-2; cdr3_nt: TGTGCCAGCAGCAATCGGACTAGCGGGAGGTCTATCGAGCAGTTCTTC; cdr3_aa: CASSNRTSGRSIEQFF
clone_size: .; j_call: TRBJ1-2; d_call: .; v_call: TRBV21-1; cdr3_nt: TGTGCCAGCAGCAGCGGGCTGACAGGGTATGGCTACACCTTC; cdr3_aa: CASSSGLTGYGYTF
clone_size: .; j_call: TRBJ2-3; d_call: .; v_call: TRBV7-2; cdr3_nt: TGTGCCAGCAGCTTAAAGGCGGGGACAGATACGCAGTATTTT; cdr3_aa: CASSLKAGTDTQYF
clone_size: .; j_call: TRBJ2-1; d_call: TRBD2; v_call: TRBV4-2; cdr3_nt: TGTGCCAGCAGCCAAACGACTAGCGGGATCTACAATGAGCAGTTCTTC; cdr3_aa: CASSQTTSGIYNEQFF
clone_size: .; j_call: TRBJ2-1; d_call: .; v_call: TRBV11-3; cdr3_nt: TGTGCCAGCAGCTTAGGGACAGCTGATGAGCAGTTCTTC; cdr3_aa: CASSLGTADEQFF
clone_size: .; j_call: TRBJ2-1; d_call: TRBD2; v_call: TRBV6-6; cdr3_nt: TGTGCCAGCACCGTAGCGGGAGGGGGCAATGAGCAGTTCTTC; cdr3_aa: CASTVAGGGNEQFF
clone_size: .; j_call: TRBJ2-7; d_call: .; v_call: TRBV7-9; cdr3_nt: TGTGCCAGCAGCACGATCCCGGGAGAGCAGTACTTC; cdr3_aa: CASSTIPGEQYF
clone_size: once; j_call: TRBJ2-1; d_call: TRBD2; v_call: TRBV25-1; cdr3_nt: TGTGCCAGCAACTATGGAGCGGGAATGTACAATGAGCAGTTCTTC; cdr3_aa: CASNYGAGMYNEQFF
clone_size: .; j_call: TRBJ1-2; d_call: .; v_call: TRBV5-1; cdr3_nt: TGCGCCAGCAGCCTACTGGACAGCATATATGGCTACACCTTC; cdr3_aa: CASSLLDSIYGYTF
clone_size: .; j_call: TRBJ2-2; d_call: .; v_call: TRBV4-1; cdr3_nt: TGCGCCAGCAGCCGGAGAAACGCGAACACCGGGGAGCTGTTTTTT; cdr3_aa: CASSRRNANTGELFF
clone_size: .; j_call: TRBJ1-5; d_call: .; v_call: TRBV7-2; cdr3_nt: TGTGCCAGCAGCTACCGGGTTTCCAATCAGCCCCAGCATTTT; cdr3_aa: CASSYRVSNQPQHF
clone_size: .; j_call: TRBJ2-7; d_call: .; v_call: TRBV27; cdr3_nt: TGTGCCAGCAGTTTAAAGGGACTGGGCTACGAGCAGTACTTC; cdr3_aa: CASSLKGLGYEQYF
clone_size: .; j_call: TRBJ2-2; d_call: TRBD1; v_call: TRBV27; cdr3_nt: TGTGCCAGCACCCCGGGACAGGGCAGCACCGGGGAGCTGTTTTTT; cdr3_aa: CASTPGQGSTGELFF
clone_size: .; j_call: TRBJ2-3; d_call: TRBD2; v_call: TRBV6-1; cdr3_nt: TGTGCCAGCAGTGTTTTAGGACTAGGCCTTACAGATACGCAGTATTTT; cdr3_aa: CASSVLGLGLTDTQYF
clone_size: .; j_call: TRBJ1-5; d_call: TRBD1; v_call: TRBV6-6; cdr3_nt: TGTGCCAGCAGCCCAGGGGGCATTCAGCCCCAGCATTTT; cdr3_aa: CASSPGGIQPQHF
clone_size: few; j_call: TRBJ1-5; d_call: .; v_call: TRBV5-1; cdr3_nt: TGCGCCAGCAGCCCGAACGGGGATCAGCCCCAGCATTTT; cdr3_aa: CASSPNGDQPQHF
clone_size: .; j_call: TRBJ2-7; d_call: TRBD1; v_call: TRBV19; cdr3_nt: TGTGCCAGTAGTTTCACGACAGGGACAGCGACCTCCTACGAGCAGTACTTC; cdr3_aa: CASSFTTGTATSYEQYF
clone_size: once; j_call: TRBJ2-6; d_call: .; v_call: TRBV19; cdr3_nt: TGTGCCAGTAGTATGTTACGGGTCTCTGGGGCCAACGTCCTGACTTTC; cdr3_aa: CASSMLRVSGANVLTF
clone_size: .; j_call: TRBJ2-7; d_call: .; v_call: TRBV7-6; cdr3_nt: TGTGCCAGCAGCTTAGAACCGAGGACCCCCGGGGACTTC; cdr3_aa: CASSLEPRTPGDF
clone_size: .; j_call: TRBJ2-2; d_call: .; v_call: TRBV7-8; cdr3_nt: TGTGCCAGCAGCTTTGGCAGAAACACCGGGGAGCTGTTTTTT; cdr3_aa: CASSFGRNTGELFF
clone_size: .; j_call: TRBJ1-1; d_call: .; v_call: TRBV18; cdr3_nt: TGTGCCAGCTCACCCTTAGGGGACACTGAAGCTTTCTTT; cdr3_aa: CASSPLGDTEAFF
clone_size: .; j_call: TRBJ2-3; d_call: .; v_call: TRBV18; cdr3_nt: TGTGCCAGCTCACCAGGCAGGGGTAGCGGCACAGATACGCAGTATTTT; cdr3_aa: CASSPGRGSGTDTQYF
clone_size: .; j_call: TRBJ2-7; d_call: TRBD2; v_call: TRBV23-1; cdr3_nt: TGCGCCAGCAGTCCTATGGGGGGGATGGCGCCCTACTACGAGCAGTACTTC; cdr3_aa: CASSPMGGMAPYYEQYF